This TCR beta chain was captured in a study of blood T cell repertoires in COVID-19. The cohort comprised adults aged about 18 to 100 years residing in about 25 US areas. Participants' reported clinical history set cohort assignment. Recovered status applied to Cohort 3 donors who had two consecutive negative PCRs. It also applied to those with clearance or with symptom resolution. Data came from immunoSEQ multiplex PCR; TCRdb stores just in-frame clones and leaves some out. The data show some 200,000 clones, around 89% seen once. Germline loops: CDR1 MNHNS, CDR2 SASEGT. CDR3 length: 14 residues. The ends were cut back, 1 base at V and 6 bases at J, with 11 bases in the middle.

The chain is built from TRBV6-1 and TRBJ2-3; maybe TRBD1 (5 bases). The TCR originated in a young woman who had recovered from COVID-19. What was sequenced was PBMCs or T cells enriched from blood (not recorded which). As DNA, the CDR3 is TGTGCCAGCAGTGAAGAGACAGCAGGCGATACGCAGTATTTT. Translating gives CASSEETAGDTQYF.